Shown below are 9 T cell receptor beta chains from a single sample sequenced in a study of shared clonotypes between healthy human individuals (dated by TCRdb to about 2020). The library was produced with the immunoSEQ multiplex PCR assay. TCRdb's version of the immuneACCESS table is confined to in-frame rearrangements and falls short of the full clone set. An unresolved V gene accounts for under half of the shortfall where checked; the remainder is of unknown origin. In this sample the table shows roughly 520,000 clones, about 96% of which occur a single time. Of the sample, approximately 0.067% is held by the ten largest clones. Material: naive CD4+ T cells sorted from blood. The sample's cell subset or site label is to be understood as: CD45RA+ positively selected. These receptors all stem from a woman between 25 and 40 years old in good health.

The chain links TRBV7-2 to TRBJ2-2; D call uncertain. Germline V gene data show CDR1 as SGHTA and CDR2 as FQGNSA. This CDR3 spans 13 amino acids. V lost 2 bases and J 3 bases, leaving 4 bases between the germline ends. DNA of the CDR3: TGTGCCAGCAGCTTAAGGTACACCGGGGAGCTGTTTTTT. Protein: CASSLRYTGELFF.

The chain employs TRBV4-1 and TRBJ2-1; TRBD2 aligns across 12 bases. With V trimmed by 6 bases and J by 6 bases, 12 bases remained unmatched. The CDR3 runs 17 residues. Germline V gives CDR1 MGHRA, CDR2 YSYEKL. CDR3 protein: CASRTGLAGRGINEQFF. The DNA of the CDR3 is TGCGCCAGCAGAACAGGACTAGCGGGAAGGGGGATCAATGAGCAGTTCTTC.

This clone was counted once. The chain has TRBV28 and TRBJ2-7; 9 bases fit TRBD2. J gave up 0 bases and V 8 bases, and 5 bases lay outside the gene matches. The CDR3 covers 14 residues. Germline CDR1 and CDR2: MDHEN and SYDVKM. The CDR3 DNA sequence: TGTGCCAGCGGACTAGCGCCTAGCTCCTACGAGCAGTACTTC. Its translation: CASGLAPSSYEQYF. Using reference TRBV28 and TRBJ2-7 for the parts outside the CDR3, the full variable domain is DVKVTQSSRYLVKRTGEKVFLECVQDMDHENMFWYRQDPGLGLRLIYFSYDVKMKEKGDIPEGYSVSREKKERFSLILESASTNQTSMYLCASGLAPSSYEQYFGPGTRLTVT.

The chain carries TRBV27 and TRBJ2-2; D not resolved. CDR1 is MNHEY, CDR2 SMNVEV, per germline (reference sequence). The CDR3 totals 16 residues. Trimming cost V 3 bases and J 0 bases, with 11 bases left between them. The CDR3 sequence is CASSFRWQANTGELFF. CDR3 sequence (DNA): TGTGCCAGCAGTTTCAGGTGGCAGGCGAACACCGGGGAGCTGTTTTTT.

This clone has just one count. The chain carries TRBV6-1 and TRBJ2-2, with 9 bases aligning to TRBD1. Germline lookup yields CDR1 MNHNS and CDR2 SASEGT. The V gene end was trimmed by 4 bases and the J gene end by 6 bases; junction bases not matched to a gene: 12. The CDR3 is 17 residues long. The CDR3 region has the DNA TGTGCCAGCAGTGGACCGAACAGGGGGCGCGAACCCGGGGAGCTGTTTTTT. Protein product: CASSGPNRGREPGELFF.

This clone appeared a single time. The chain is built from TRBV28 and TRBJ2-7; 9 bases line up with TRBD2. J gave up 6 bases and V 3 bases, and 9 bases lay outside the gene matches. The CDR3 runs 15 residues. Germline CDR1 reads MDHEN; CDR2 reads SYDVKM. The CDR3 region is CASSLLAGLPGEQYF. As DNA, the CDR3 is TGTGCCAGCAGTTTGCTAGCGGGACTACCCGGCGAGCAGTACTTC.

The genes are TRBV2 and TRBJ2-1; 7 nucleotides agree with TRBD2. The germline gives CDR1 SNHLY, CDR2 FYNNEI. Unmatched junction bases numbered 7, after V lost 10 bases and J lost 4 bases. The CDR3 has 13 residues. The CDR3 coding sequence is TGTGCCACCACGGCGGGGGAATACAATGAGCAGTTCTTC. It encodes CATTAGEYNEQFF.

J is TRBJ1-1 and V is TRBV5-6; 8 bases agree with TRBD1. The CDR3 sequence is 16 residues long. Per germline, CDR1 SGHDT and CDR2 YYEEEE. Unmatched junction bases numbered 12, after V lost 1 base and J lost 7 bases. The CDR3 DNA sequence: TGTGCCAGCAGCTTGCCCGGGGCAGGGGGCCTCAATGAAGCTTTCTTT. This sequence encodes CASSLPGAGGLNEAFF.

The genes are TRBV6-6 and TRBJ2-7; 8 bases agree with TRBD2. The CDR3 spans 15 residues. Unmatched junction bases numbered 8, after V lost 5 bases and J lost 2 bases. The germline V gene encodes CDR1 MNHNY and CDR2 SVGAGI (reference sequence). The CDR3, as DNA: TGTGCCAGCAGTAGCAAACTAGCGGCCGCCTACGAGCAGTACTTC. Residues: CASSSKLAAAYEQYF.